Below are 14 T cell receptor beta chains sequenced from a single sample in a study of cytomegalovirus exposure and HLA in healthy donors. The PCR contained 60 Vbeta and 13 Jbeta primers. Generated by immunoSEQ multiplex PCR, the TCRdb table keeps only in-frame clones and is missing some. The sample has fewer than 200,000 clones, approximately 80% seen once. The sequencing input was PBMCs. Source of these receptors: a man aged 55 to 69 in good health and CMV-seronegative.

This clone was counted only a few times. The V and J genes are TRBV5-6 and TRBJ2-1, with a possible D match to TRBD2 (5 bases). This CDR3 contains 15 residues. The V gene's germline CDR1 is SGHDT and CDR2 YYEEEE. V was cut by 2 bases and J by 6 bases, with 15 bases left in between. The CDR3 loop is CASSLRGSKVNEQFF. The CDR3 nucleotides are TGTGCCAGCAGCTTACGTGGGAGCAAGGTCAATGAGCAGTTCTTC.

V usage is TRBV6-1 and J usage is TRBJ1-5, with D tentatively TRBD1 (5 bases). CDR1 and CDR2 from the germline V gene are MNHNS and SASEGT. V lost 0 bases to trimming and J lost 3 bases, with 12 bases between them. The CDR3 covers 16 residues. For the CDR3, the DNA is TGTGCCAGCAGTGAAGCCGACAGCATCCTCAATCAGCCCCAGCATTTT. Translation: CASSEADSILNQPQHF.

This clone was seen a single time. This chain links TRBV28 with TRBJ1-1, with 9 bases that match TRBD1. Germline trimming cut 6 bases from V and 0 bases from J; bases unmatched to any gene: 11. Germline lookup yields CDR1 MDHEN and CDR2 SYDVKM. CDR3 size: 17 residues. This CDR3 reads CASRTGTGRPLNTEAFF. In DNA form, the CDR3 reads TGTGCCAGCAGAACCGGGACAGGGCGACCTTTGAACACTGAAGCTTTCTTT.

CDR3 loop: CASSPLRGYEQFF. The CDR3 DNA reads as TGTGCCAGCAGCCCGCTTCGGGGGTACGAGCAGTTCTTC. The chain couples TRBV11-2 to TRBJ2-1; tentative D call: TRBD2 (6 bases). The V and J ends lost 5 bases and 10 bases respectively, with 15 bases between them. CDR1 SGHAT and CDR2 FQNNGV come from the germline V gene. CDR3 length equals 13 residues.

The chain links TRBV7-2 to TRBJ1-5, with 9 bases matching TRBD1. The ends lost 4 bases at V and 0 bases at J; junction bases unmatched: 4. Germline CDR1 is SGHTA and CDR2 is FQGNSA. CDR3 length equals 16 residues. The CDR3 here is CASSWGTGRSNQPQHF. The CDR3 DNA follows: TGTGCCAGCAGCTGGGGGACAGGGCGTAGCAATCAGCCCCAGCATTTT. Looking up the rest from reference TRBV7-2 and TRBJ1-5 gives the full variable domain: GAGVSQSPSNKVTEKGKDVELRCDPISGHTALYWYRQSLGQGLEFLIYFQGNSAPDKSGLPSDRFSAERTGGSVSTLTIQRTQQEDSAVYLCASSWGTGRSNQPQHFGDGTRLSIL.

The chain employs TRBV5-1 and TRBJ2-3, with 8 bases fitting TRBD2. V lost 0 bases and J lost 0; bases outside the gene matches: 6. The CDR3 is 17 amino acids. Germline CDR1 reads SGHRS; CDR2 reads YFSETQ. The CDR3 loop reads CASSLESSGFSTDTQYF. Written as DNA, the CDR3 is TGCGCCAGCAGCTTGGAGTCTAGCGGGTTCAGCACAGATACGCAGTATTTT.

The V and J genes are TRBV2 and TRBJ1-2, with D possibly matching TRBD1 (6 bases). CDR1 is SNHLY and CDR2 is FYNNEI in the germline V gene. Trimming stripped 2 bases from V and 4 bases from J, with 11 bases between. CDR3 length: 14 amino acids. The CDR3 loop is CASSETDRSYGYTF. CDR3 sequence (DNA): TGTGCCAGCAGTGAAACGGACAGATCCTATGGCTACACCTTC.

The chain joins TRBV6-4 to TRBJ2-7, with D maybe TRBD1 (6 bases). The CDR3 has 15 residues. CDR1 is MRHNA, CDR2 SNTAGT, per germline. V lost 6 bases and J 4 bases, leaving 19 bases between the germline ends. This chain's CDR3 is CASRHRVPLGYEQYF. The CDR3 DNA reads TGTGCCAGCAGACACAGGGTTCCCTTGGGGTACGAGCAGTACTTC.

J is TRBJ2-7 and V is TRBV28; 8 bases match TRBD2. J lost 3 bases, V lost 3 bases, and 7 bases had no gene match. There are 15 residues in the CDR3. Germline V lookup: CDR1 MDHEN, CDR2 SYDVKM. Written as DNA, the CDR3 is TGTGCCAGCAGTTTCTCCCGGGGGGGGCTCTACGAGCAGTACTTC. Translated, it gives CASSFSRGGLYEQYF.

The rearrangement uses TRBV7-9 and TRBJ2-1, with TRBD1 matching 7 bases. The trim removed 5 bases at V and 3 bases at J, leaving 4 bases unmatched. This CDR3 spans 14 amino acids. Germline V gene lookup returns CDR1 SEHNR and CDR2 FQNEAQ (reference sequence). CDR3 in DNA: TGTGCCAGCAGCCCGGGACAGCTCTACAATGAGCAGTTCTTC. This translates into CASSPGQLYNEQFF.

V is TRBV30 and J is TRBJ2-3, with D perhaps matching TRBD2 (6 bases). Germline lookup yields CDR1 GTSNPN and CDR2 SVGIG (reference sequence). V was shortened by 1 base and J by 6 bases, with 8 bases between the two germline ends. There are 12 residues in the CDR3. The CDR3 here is CAWSGGVDTQYF. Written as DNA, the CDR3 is TGTGCCTGGAGTGGGGGGGTGGATACGCAGTATTTT.

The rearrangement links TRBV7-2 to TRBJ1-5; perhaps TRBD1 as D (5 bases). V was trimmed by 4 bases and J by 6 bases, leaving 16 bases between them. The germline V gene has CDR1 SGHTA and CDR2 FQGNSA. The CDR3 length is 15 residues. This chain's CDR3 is CASSSEGTGGQPQHF. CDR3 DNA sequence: TGTGCCAGCAGCTCCGAGGGGACGGGGGGTCAGCCCCAGCATTTT.

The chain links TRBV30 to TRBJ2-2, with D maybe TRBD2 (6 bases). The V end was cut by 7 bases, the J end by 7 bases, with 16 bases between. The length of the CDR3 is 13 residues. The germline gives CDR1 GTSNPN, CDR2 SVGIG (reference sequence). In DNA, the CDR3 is TGTGCCTACTGTCGGACTAACGGCGGGGAGCTGTTTTTT. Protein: CAYCRTNGGELFF.

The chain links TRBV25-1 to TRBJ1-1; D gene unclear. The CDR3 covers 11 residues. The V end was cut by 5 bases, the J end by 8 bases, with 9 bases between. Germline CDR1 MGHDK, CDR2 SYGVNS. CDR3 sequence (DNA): TGTGCCAGCAGTCTAGTGTCCGAAGCTTTCTTT. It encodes CASSLVSEAFF.